A single sample gave rise to the 21 T cell receptor beta chains below, sequenced in a study of identical twins. TCRdb passed the 5' RACE reads through MiXCR, listing each CDR3 protein once. The sample has roughly 1,500,000 distinct CDR3 sequences, about 31% seen once. What was sequenced was cord blood. These receptors were collected from a newborn girl in good health.

Concerning this clonotype itself: A much bigger clone sits one base away, suggesting this may be a read error. V and J are TRBV12-3 or TRBV12-4 and TRBJ2-1; tentatively, D is TRBD1 (5 bases). The DNA matches TRBJ2-7 better at its end, which makes the J call doubtful. The CDR3 contains 14 residues. The CDR3 here is CASKRGSAYNEQYF. The CDR3 DNA sequence: TGTGCCAGCAAAAGGGGCTCCGCCTACAATGAGCAGTACTTC.

Concerning this clonotype itself: Being one base from a much bigger clone, this may be a read error. The chain uses TRBV28 and TRBJ2-7; the match to TRBD1 covers 7 bases. Per germline, CDR1 MDHEN and CDR2 SYDVKM. This CDR3 comprises 15 residues. The CDR3 here is CASSRDSETTYERYF. The CDR3 DNA is TGTGCCAGCAGCCGGGACAGCGAAACTACCTACGAGCGGTACTTC.

A remark on this clonotype: A much larger clone sits a single nucleotide away, making a read error possible. V usage is TRBV2 and J usage is TRBJ2-7; D is undetermined. The CDR3 is 12 residues long. The germline V gene has CDR1 SNHLY and CDR2 FYNNEI. CDR3 protein: CAGSGLGYEQYF. The CDR3, as DNA: TGTGCCGGCAGTGGGCTGGGGTACGAGCAGTACTTC.

This clonotype was observed at least ten times. The chain combines TRBV7-2 with TRBJ1-2, with D tentatively TRBD1 (5 bases). V was pared by 3 bases and J by 3 bases, with 11 bases between. Germline assignment: CDR1 SGHTA and CDR2 FQGNSA. The CDR3 consists of 14 residues. CDR3 sequence: CASSFPQAHYGYTF. CDR3 in DNA: TGTGCCAGCAGCTTTCCACAGGCTCACTATGGCTACACCTTC.

The chain links TRBV20-1 to TRBJ2-3, with no clear D. The germline gives CDR1 DFQATT, CDR2 SNEGSKA (reference sequence). The CDR3 spans 12 residues. V was trimmed by 1 base and J by 4 bases, leaving 6 bases between them. The CDR3 sequence: CSARGPSDTQYF. CDR3 bases: TGCAGTGCTAGAGGTCCTTCAGATACGCAGTATTTT.

The chain is built from TRBV7-9 and TRBJ2-5; D is undetermined. Trimming cost V 0 bases and J 11 bases, with 28 bases left between them. Germline CDR1 and CDR2: SEHNR and FQNEAQ (reference sequence). This CDR3 has 18 residues. CDR3 region: CASSLASPSASWRNEQYF. CDR3 nucleotide sequence: TGTGCCAGCAGCTTAGCATCGCCCAGCGCCTCTTGGCGGAATGAGCAGTACTTC.

V usage is TRBV7-9 and J usage is TRBJ2-2; D call uncertain. The CDR3 loop spans 16 amino acids. The V and J ends lost 6 bases and 0 bases respectively, with 14 bases between them. Germline values: CDR1 SEHNR, CDR2 FQNEAQ (reference sequence). CDR3 protein: CASRFQVLANTGELFF. The CDR3 DNA sequence: TGTGCCAGCAGATTCCAGGTCCTCGCGAACACCGGGGAGCTGTTTTTT.

The chain couples TRBV6-1 to TRBJ2-1; D gene uncertain. Per germline, CDR1 MNHNS and CDR2 SASEGT. Trimming removed 7 bases from V and 8 bases from J, with 9 bases in between. The CDR3 is 11 residues long. CDR3 residues: CASKSADEQFF. CDR3 sequence (DNA): TGTGCCAGCAAGTCGGCCGATGAGCAGTTCTTC.

This clonotype was seen more than once but under ten times. This rearrangement joins TRBV20-1 to TRBJ2-4; TRBD2 aligns across 7 bases. The J call is in doubt because the DNA end fits TRBJ2-7 better. CDR1 is DFQATT, CDR2 SNEGSKA, per germline (reference sequence). The CDR3 consists of 16 residues. In DNA, the CDR3 is TGCAGTGCTAGAGATTATTGGGGCGGGGGTGCAAACGAGCAGTACTTC. Its protein is CSARDYWGGGANEQYF.

The genes are TRBV10-3 and TRBJ1-4; no clear D gene. This CDR3 has 13 residues. Between the trimmed V and J ends, which lost 0 bases and 7 bases, there was a span of 6 bases. Per the germline V gene, CDR1 is ENHRY and CDR2 is SYGVKD. Here the CDR3 DNA reads TGTGCCATCAGTGAGTCTACAGTTGAAAAACTGTTTTTT. This sequence encodes CAISESTVEKLFF.

The rearrangement joins TRBV27 to TRBJ1-5, with D tentatively TRBD1 (5 bases). This CDR3 contains 14 residues. V was clipped by 5 bases and J by 7 bases, with 15 bases between them. Germline values: CDR1 MNHEY, CDR2 SMNVEV (reference sequence). CDR3 sequence: CASSRGSGGQPQHF. The DNA of the CDR3 is TGTGCCAGCAGTAGAGGGTCCGGGGGGCAGCCCCAGCATTTT.

The J gene is TRBJ1-1, the V gene TRBV2, with TRBD1 identical over 10 bases. With V trimmed by 7 bases and J by 0 bases, 2 bases remained unmatched. This CDR3 has 14 residues. Germline V CDR1 and CDR2: SNHLY, FYNNEI. CDR3 in DNA: TGTGCCAGCAAGGACAGGGGGATGAACACTGAAGCTTTCTTT. It is translated as CASKDRGMNTEAFF.

This clonotype has only one observation. V is TRBV3-1 and J is TRBJ2-1; 9 nucleotides align to TRBD2. V was clipped by 0 bases and J by 10 bases; unmatched bases: 10. Germline V lookup: CDR1 LGHDT, CDR2 YNNKEL (reference sequence). This CDR3 has 16 residues. CDR3: CASSQESWTSAYEQFF. In DNA, the CDR3 is TGTGCCAGCAGCCAAGAATCTTGGACTAGCGCCTACGAGCAGTTCTTC.

This clonotype was detected only a few times. The rearrangement links TRBV29-1 to TRBJ2-3; D call uncertain. Germline V CDR1 and CDR2: SQVTM, ANQGSEA. There are 15 residues in the CDR3. The V end was cut by 0 bases, the J end by 0 bases, with 10 bases between. The CDR3 spells CSVEDGQFSTDTQYF. The DNA of the CDR3 is TGCAGCGTTGAAGATGGGCAGTTTAGCACAGATACGCAGTATTTT.

This clonotype showed up just a few times. The chain couples TRBV7-2 to TRBJ2-3; 10 nucleotides line up with TRBD2. This CDR3 comprises 20 residues. V was pared by 1 base and J by 0 bases, with 13 bases of the junction left unmatched. Germline-derived CDR1 and CDR2 are SGHTA and FQGNSA. This CDR3 reads CASSLVYLAGDSVSTDTQYF. CDR3 bases: TGTGCCAGCAGCTTAGTTTACCTAGCGGGAGATTCGGTTAGCACAGATACGCAGTATTTT.

The V call is TRBV6-1, the J call TRBJ1-2, with TRBD1 identical over 9 bases. The CDR3 is 14 amino acids. With V trimmed by 6 bases and J by 5 bases, 7 bases remained unmatched. Germline-derived CDR1 and CDR2 are MNHNS and SASEGT. This CDR3 reads CASRPTGTGYGYTF. Here the CDR3 DNA reads TGTGCCAGCAGACCAACCGGGACAGGGTATGGCTACACCTTC.

The chain uses TRBV9 and TRBJ2-1; 10 nucleotides agree with TRBD2. With V trimmed by 6 bases and J by 6 bases, 9 bases remained unmatched. There are 15 residues in the CDR3. Germline V gene lookup returns CDR1 SGDLS and CDR2 YYNGEE. The CDR3 region is CASTTSGLASNEQFF. The CDR3, as DNA: TGTGCCAGCACCACCTCGGGACTAGCGAGCAATGAGCAGTTCTTC.

This clonotype occurred a few times. This rearrangement joins TRBV12-3 or TRBV12-4 to TRBJ2-3, with D unclear. Trimming shortened V by 6 bases and J by 2 bases, and 12 bases separated the two germline ends. This CDR3 is 14 amino acids long. CDR3 region: CASRAAYHTDTQYF. The CDR3 DNA is TGTGCCAGCAGGGCGGCTTACCACACAGATACGCAGTATTTT.

This clonotype came up many times. The J gene is TRBJ2-3, the V gene TRBV24-1; D gene uncertain. Germline V gene data show CDR1 as KGHDR and CDR2 as SFDVKD. The CDR3 consists of 11 residues. The V end was cut by 6 bases, the J end by 6 bases, with 6 bases between. The CDR3 here is CATSSADTQYF. CDR3 nucleotides: TGTGCCACCAGTTCCGCGGATACGCAGTATTTT.

The chain couples TRBV20-1 to TRBJ2-3; perhaps TRBD1 as D (6 bases). The V and J ends lost 3 bases and 4 bases respectively, with 20 bases between them. The CDR3 runs to 16 residues. Per the germline V gene, CDR1 is DFQATT and CDR2 is SNEGSKA (reference sequence). CDR3 sequence: CSARRQGRGWPDTQYF. CDR3 DNA sequence: TGCAGTGCTAGGCGTCAGGGGCGCGGATGGCCAGATACGCAGTATTTT.

This clonotype has more than one count but fewer than ten. The chain has TRBV27 and TRBJ2-5, with D possibly matching TRBD2 (6 bases). CDR1 and CDR2 from the germline V gene are MNHEY and SMNVEV (reference sequence). The CDR3 length is 15 residues. The V end was cut by 3 bases, the J end by 2 bases, with 13 bases between. CDR3 protein: CASSFGGLGQETQYF. In DNA, the CDR3 is TGTGCCAGCAGTTTCGGGGGTTTGGGGCAAGAGACCCAGTACTTC.